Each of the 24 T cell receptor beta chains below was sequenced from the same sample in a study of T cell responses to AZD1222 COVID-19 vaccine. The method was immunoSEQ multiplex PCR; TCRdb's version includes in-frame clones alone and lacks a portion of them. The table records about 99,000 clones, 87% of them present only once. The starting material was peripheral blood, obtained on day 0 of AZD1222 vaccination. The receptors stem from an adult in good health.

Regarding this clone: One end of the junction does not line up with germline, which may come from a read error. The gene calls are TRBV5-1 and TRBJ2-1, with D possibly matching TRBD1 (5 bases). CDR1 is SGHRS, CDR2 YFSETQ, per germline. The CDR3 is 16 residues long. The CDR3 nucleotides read TGTGCCAGCAGCTTTGGTGTGACAGCGTCCTACAATGAGCAGTTCTTC. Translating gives CASSFGVTASYNEQFF. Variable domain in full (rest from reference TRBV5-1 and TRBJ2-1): KAGVTQTPRYLIKTRGQQVTLSCSPISGHRSVSWYQQTPGQGLQFLFEYFSETQRNKGNFPGRFSGRQFSNSRSEMNVSTLELGDSALYLCASSFGVTASYNEQFFGPGTRLTVL.

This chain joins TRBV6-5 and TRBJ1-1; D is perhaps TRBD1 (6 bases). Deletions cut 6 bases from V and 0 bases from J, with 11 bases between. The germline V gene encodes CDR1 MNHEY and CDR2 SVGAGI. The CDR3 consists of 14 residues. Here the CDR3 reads CASSSGHLNTEAFF. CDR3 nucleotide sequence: TGTGCCAGCAGCTCGGGACACTTGAACACTGAAGCTTTCTTT.

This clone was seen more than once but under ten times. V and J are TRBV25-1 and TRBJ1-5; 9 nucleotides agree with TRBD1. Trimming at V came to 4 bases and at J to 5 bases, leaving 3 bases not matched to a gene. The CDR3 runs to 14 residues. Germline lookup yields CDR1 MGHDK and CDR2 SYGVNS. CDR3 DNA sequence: TGTGCCAGCAGTGGAGGGACAGGGCATCAGCCCCAGCATTTT. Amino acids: CASSGGTGHQPQHF.

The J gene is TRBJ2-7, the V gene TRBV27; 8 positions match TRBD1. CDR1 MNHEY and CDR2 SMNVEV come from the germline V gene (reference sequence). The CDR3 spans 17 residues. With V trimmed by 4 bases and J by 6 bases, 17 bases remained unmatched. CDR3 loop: CASSSPRGTGVRAEQYF. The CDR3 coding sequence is TGTGCCAGCAGTTCCCCCCGGGGGACAGGCGTCAGAGCCGAGCAGTACTTC.

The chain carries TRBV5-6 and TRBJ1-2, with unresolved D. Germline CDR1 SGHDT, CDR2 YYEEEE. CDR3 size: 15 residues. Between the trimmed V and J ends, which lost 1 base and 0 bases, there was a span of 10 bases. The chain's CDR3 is CASSLIDIANYGYTF. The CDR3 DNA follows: TGTGCCAGCAGCTTGATCGACATAGCTAACTATGGCTACACCTTC.

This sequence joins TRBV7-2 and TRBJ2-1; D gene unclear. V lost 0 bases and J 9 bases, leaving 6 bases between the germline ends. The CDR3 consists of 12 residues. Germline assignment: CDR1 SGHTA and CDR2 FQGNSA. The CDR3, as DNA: TGTGCCAGCAGCTTAGCGTATCTTGAGCAGTTCTTC. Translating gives CASSLAYLEQFF. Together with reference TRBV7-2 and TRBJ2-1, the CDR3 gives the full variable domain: GAGVSQSPSNKVTEKGKDVELRCDPISGHTALYWYRQSLGQGLEFLIYFQGNSAPDKSGLPSDRFSAERTGGSVSTLTIQRTQQEDSAVYLCASSLAYLEQFFGPGTRLTVL.

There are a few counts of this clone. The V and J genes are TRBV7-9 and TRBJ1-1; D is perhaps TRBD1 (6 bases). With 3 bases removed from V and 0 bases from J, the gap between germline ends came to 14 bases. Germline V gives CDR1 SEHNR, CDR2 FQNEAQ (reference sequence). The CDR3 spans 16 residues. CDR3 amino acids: CASSFPKGGMNTEAFF. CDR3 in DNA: TGTGCCAGCAGCTTCCCCAAAGGGGGGATGAACACTGAAGCTTTCTTT.

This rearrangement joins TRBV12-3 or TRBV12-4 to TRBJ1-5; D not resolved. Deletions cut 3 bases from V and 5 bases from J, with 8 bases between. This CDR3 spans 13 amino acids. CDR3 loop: CASSFRVDQPQHF. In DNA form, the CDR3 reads TGTGCCAGCAGTTTCCGGGTAGATCAGCCCCAGCATTTT.

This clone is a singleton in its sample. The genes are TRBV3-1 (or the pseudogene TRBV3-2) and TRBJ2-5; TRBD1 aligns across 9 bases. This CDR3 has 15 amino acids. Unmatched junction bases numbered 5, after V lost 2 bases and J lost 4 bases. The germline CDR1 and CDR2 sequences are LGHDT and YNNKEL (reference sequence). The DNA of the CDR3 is TGTGCCAGCAGCCAACCGGGACAGGGTGGAGAGACCCAGTACTTC. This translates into CASSQPGQGGETQYF.

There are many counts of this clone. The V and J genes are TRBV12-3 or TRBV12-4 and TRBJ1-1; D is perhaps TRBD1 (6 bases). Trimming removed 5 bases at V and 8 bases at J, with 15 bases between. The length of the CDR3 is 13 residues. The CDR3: CASSLPPGQEAFF. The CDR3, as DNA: TGTGCCAGCAGTCTACCCCCCGGACAGGAAGCTTTCTTT.

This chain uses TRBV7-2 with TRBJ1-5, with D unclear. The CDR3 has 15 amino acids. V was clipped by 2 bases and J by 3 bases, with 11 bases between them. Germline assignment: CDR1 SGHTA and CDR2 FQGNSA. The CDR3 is CASSLMGSNNQPQHF. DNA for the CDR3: TGTGCCAGCAGCTTAATGGGTAGTAACAATCAGCCCCAGCATTTT.

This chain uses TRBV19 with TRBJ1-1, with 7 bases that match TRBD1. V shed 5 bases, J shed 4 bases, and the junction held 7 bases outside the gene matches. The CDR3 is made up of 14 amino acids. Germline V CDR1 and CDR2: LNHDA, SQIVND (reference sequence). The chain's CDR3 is CASSPQGGSTEAFF. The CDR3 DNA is TGTGCCAGTAGTCCCCAGGGGGGGAGCACTGAAGCTTTCTTT.

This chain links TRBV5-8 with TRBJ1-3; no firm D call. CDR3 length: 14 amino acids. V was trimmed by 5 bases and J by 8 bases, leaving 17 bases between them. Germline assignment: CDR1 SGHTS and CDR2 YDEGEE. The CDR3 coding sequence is TGTGCCAGCAGTCCTAGTCGAGTTTTGGACACCATATATTTT. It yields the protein CASSPSRVLDTIYF.

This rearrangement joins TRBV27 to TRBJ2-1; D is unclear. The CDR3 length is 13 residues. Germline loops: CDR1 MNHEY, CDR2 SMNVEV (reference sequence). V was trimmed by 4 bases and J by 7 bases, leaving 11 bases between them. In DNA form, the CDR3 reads TGTGCCAGCAGTTATTTGGGCGAGAATGAGCAGTTCTTC. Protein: CASSYLGENEQFF.

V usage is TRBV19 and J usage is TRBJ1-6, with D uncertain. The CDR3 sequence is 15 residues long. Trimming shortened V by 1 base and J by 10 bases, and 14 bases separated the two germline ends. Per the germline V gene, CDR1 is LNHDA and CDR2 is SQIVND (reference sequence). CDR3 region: CASSIGTSFKSPLHF. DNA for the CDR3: TGTGCCAGTAGTATAGGTACCAGTTTTAAATCACCCCTCCACTTT.

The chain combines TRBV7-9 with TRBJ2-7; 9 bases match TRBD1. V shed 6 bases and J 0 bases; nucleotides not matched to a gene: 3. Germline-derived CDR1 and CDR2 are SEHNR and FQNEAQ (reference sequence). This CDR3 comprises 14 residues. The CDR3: CASRRQGVSYEQYF. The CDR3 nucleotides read TGTGCCAGCAGACGACAGGGGGTCTCCTACGAGCAGTACTTC.

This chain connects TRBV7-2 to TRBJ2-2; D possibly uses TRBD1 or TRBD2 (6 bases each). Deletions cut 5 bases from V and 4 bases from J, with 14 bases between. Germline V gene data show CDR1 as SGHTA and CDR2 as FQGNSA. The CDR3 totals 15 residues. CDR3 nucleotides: TGTGCCAGCAGCAGAAAGGGGGAGGTCACCGGGGAGCTGTTTTTT. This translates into CASSRKGEVTGELFF.

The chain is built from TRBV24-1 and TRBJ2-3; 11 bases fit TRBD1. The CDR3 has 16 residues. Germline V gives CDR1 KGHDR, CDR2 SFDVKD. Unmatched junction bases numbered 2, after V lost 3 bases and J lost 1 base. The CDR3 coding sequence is TGTGCCACCAGTGATCAGGGACAGGGGGGCACAGATACGCAGTATTTT. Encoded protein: CATSDQGQGGTDTQYF.

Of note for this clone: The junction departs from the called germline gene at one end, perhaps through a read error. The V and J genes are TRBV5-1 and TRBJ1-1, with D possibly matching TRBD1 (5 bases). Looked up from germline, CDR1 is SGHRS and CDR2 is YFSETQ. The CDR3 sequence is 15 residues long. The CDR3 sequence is CASSPLRVLNTEAFF. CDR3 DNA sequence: TGTGCCAGCAGCCCCCTCAGGGTGCTGAACACTGAAGCTTTCTTT.

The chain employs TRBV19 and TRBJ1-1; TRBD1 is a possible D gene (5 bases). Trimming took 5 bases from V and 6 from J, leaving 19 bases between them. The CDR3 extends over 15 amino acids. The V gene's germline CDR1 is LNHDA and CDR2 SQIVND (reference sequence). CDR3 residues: CASSPARDPAPEAFF. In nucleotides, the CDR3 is TGTGCCAGTAGTCCTGCACGGGACCCCGCGCCTGAAGCTTTCTTT. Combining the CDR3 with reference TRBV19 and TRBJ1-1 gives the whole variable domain DGGITQSPKYLFRKEGQNVTLSCEQNLNHDAMYWYRQDPGQGLRLIYYSQIVNDFQKGDIAEGYSVSREKKESFPLTVTSAQKNPTAFYLCASSPARDPAPEAFFGQGTRLTVV.

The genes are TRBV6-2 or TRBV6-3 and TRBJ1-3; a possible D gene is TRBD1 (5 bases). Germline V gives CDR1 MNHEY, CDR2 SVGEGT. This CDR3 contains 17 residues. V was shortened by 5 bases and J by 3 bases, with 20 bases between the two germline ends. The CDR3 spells CASSGQPGTRRGNTIYF. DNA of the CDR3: TGTGCCAGCAGTGGTCAACCTGGGACCCGCCGTGGAAACACCATATATTTT.

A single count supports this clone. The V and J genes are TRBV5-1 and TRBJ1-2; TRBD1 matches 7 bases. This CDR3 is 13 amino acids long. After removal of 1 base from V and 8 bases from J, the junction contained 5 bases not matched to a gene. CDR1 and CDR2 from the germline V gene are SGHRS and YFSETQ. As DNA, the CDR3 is TGCGCCAGCAGCTTGAAAACAGGGGAAGGCTACACCTTC. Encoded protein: CASSLKTGEGYTF.

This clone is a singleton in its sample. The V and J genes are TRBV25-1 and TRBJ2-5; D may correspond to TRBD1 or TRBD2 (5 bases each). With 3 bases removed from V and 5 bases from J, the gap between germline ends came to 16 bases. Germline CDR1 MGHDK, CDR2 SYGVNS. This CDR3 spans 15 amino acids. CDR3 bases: TGTGCCAGCAGTGAGGCGAGGGGTTTTTTCGAGACCCAGTACTTC. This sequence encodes CASSEARGFFETQYF.

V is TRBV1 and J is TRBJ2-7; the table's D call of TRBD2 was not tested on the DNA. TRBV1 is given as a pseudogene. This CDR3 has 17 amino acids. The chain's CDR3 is CTSSHPPPRAGDYEQYF. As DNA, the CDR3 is TGCACCAGCAGCCACCCCCCCCCTAGAGCGGGAGATTACGAGCAGTACTTC.